The clone carrying this TCR beta chain was counted only a few times. The antigen is not known. Germline V gene sequence: CDR1 SGHRS, CDR2 YFSETQ. Deletions cut 0 bases from V and 0 bases from J, with 7 bases between. The CDR3 runs 15 residues. This sample is part of a study of post-analysis software for immune sequencing data. The library was made from cDNA and included unique molecular identifiers. Roughly 0.5 million cDNA molecules were obtained from about 0.98 to 11 million T cells. TCRdb called the PCR reads again in MiXCR, with one record for every CDR3 protein. This table holds 820,000 or so distinct CDR3 sequences, 53% found once. Study findings and constraints: Multiple sclerosis was associated with a significant reduction in normalized Chao1 diversity relative to controls. Patients showed TRBV5-6, TRBV5-1 and TRBV20-1 among a few TRBV segments more frequent than in controls.

The sequencing input was blood. The receptor's source is a girl aged 10 to 17 with multiple sclerosis. The chain recombines TRBV5-1 with TRBJ1-5; D gene ambiguous. The CDR3 here is CASSLGQASNQPQHF. CDR3 DNA sequence: TGCGCCAGCAGCTTGGGGCAGGCTAGCAATCAGCCCCAGCATTTT.